This T cell receptor (beta chain) was captured by sequencing in a study of vaccination effects on CD4 cells after COVID-19. Only in-frame clones appear in the TCRdb table, and some are missing; sequencing was by immunoSEQ multiplex PCR. The sample carries about 68,000 clones, around 80% recorded once. A remark on this clone: The antigen remains undetermined.

Under the ViraFEST assay, PBMC were stimulated with viral peptide pools so that antigen-specific CD4+ T cells expanded. Sequencing was performed afterwards. Culture lasted 10 days before CD4+ T cell isolation. None of the vaccinated had previously contracted SARS-CoV-2, and their nucleocapsid antibodies tested negative. Every well got around 2 million PBMC, which were grown with about 9.2 IU/ml IL-2 and 9 to 10 ug/ml peptides. Fresh IL-2-containing medium replaced half the medium on days 3 and 7. The CDR3 spans 13 residues. Germline V gene data show CDR1 as SNHLY and CDR2 as FYNNEI. V lost 4 bases, J lost 5 bases, and 11 bases lay in between.

The receptor was derived from a human donor who received a COVID-19 vaccine. This chain joins TRBV2 and TRBJ1-1; no firm D call. The sequencing used CD4+ T cells from PBMCs cultured with SARS-CoV-2 spike peptides, collected before COVID-19 vaccination. CDR3 bases: TGTGCCAGCAGTGCACGGGATAGGACTGAAGCTTTCTTT. Translating it yields CASSARDRTEAFF. Full variable domain (missing parts from reference TRBV2 and TRBJ1-1): EPEVTQTPSHQVTQMGQEVILRCVPISNHLYFYWYRQILGQKVEFLVSFYNNEISEKSEIFDDQFSVERPDGSNFTLKIRSTKLEDSAMYFCASSARDRTEAFFGQGTRLTVV.